This T cell receptor beta chain derives from a study of CD8 T cells in Susac syndrome. A quantity of roughly 0.5 to 1 ug RNA underwent reverse transcription using random hexamers. Amplification of the TCR beta CDR3 was carried out by immunoSEQ multiplex PCR, which spanned a total of 54 Vbeta and 13 Jbeta segments. A single record per CDR3 protein comes from TCRdb applying MiXCR to the immunoSEQ multiplex PCR reads. The sample has 150,000 to 190,000 distinct CDR3 sequences, about 95% seen once. The CDR3 length is 18 residues. CDR1 and CDR2 from the germline V gene are SGDLS and YYNGEE. V lost 2 bases and J 0 bases, leaving 17 bases between the germline ends. From blood CD8+ and CD4+ T cells, the TCR beta chain was sequenced. Relapsing-remitting disease, either stable or active, was present in the treatment-naive patients who were the multiple sclerosis controls. TEMRA cells were enriched by FACS, and CD4+ and CD8+ T cells were negatively isolated.

The sample was CD8+ T cells from PBMCs. The receptor comes from a human donor with multiple sclerosis. V usage is TRBV9 and J usage is TRBJ2-2; the D gene is possibly TRBD2 (5 bases). The CDR3 coding sequence is TGTGCCAGCAGCGTCCGGGGAACCGCCTGGGCGAACACCGGGGAGCTGTTTTTT. This gives the protein CASSVRGTAWANTGELFF.